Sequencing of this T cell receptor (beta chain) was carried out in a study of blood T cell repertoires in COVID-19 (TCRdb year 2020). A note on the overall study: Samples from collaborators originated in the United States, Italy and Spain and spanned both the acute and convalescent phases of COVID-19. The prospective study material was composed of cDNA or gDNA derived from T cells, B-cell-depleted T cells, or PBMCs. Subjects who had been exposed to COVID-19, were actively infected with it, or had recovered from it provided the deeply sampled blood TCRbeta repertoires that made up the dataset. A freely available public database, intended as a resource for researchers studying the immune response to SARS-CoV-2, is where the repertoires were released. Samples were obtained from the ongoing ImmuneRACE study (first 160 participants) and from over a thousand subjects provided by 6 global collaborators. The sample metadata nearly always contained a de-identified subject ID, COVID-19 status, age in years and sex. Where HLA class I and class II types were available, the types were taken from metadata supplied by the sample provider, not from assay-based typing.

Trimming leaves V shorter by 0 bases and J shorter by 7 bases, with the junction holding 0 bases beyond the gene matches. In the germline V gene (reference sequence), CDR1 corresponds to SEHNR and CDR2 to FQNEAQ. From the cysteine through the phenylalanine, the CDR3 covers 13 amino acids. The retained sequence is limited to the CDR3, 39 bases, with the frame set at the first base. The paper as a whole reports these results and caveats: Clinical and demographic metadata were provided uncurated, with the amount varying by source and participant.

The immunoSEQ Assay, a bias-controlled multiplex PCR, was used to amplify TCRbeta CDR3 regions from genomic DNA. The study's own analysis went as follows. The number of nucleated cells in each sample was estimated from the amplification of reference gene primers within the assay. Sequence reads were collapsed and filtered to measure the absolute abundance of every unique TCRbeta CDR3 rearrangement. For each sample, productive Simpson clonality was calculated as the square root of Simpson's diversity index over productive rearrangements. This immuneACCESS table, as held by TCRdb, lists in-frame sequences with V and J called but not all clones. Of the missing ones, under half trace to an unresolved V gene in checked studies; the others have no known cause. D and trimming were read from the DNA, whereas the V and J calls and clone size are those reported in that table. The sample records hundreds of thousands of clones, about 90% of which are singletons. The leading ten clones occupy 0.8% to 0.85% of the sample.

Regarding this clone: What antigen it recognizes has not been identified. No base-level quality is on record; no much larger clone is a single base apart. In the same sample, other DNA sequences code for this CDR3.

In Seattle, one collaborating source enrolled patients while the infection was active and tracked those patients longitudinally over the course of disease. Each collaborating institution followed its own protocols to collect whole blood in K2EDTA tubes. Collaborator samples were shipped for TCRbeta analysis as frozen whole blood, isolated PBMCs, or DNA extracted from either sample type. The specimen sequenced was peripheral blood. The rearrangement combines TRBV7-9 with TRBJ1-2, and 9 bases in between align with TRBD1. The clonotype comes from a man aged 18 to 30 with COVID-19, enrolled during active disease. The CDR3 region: CASSLAQGAGYTF. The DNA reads TGTGCCAGCAGCTTAGCACAGGGGGCTGGCTACACCTTC.